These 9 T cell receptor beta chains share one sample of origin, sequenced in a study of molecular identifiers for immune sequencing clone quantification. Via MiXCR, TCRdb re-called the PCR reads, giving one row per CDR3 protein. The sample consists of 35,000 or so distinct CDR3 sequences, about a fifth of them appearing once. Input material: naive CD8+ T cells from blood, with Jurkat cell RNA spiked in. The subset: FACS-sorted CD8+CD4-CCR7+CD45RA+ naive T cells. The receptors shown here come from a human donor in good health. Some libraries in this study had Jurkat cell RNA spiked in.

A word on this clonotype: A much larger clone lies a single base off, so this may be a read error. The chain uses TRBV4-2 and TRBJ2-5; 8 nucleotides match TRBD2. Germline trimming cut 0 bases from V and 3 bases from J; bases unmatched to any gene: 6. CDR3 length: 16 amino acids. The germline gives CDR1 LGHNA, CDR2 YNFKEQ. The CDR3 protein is CASSQEPAGVEETQYF. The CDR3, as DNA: TGTGCCAGCAGCCAAGAACCAGCGGGAGTGGAAGAGACCCAGTACTTC.

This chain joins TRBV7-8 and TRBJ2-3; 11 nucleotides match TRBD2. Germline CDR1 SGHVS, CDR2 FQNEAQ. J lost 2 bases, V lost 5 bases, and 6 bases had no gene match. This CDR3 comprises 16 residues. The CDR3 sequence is CASSLLAGEYTDTQYF. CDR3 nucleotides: TGTGCCAGCAGCCTACTAGCGGGGGAATACACAGATACGCAGTATTTT.

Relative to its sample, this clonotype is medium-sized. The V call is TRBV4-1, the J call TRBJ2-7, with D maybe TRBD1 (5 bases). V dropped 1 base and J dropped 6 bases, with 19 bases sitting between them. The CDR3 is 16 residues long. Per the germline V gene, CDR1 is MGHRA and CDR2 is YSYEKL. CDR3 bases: TGCGCCAGCAGCCAAGTTAATCCAGGGTTTAAGCCCGAGCAGTACTTC. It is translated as CASSQVNPGFKPEQYF.

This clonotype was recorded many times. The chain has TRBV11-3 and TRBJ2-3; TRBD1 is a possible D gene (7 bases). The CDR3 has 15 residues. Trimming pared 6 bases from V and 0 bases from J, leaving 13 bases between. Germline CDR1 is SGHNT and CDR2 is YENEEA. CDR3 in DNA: TGTGCCAGCAGTCACAGGGGAGGTAGCACAGATACGCAGTATTTT. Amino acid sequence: CASSHRGGSTDTQYF. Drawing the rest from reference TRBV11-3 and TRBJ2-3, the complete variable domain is EAGVVQSPRYKIIEKKQPVAFWCNPISGHNTLYWYLQNLGQGPELLIRYENEEAVDDSQLPKDRFSAERLKGVDSTLKIQPAELGDSAVYLCASSHRGGSTDTQYFGPGTRLTVL.

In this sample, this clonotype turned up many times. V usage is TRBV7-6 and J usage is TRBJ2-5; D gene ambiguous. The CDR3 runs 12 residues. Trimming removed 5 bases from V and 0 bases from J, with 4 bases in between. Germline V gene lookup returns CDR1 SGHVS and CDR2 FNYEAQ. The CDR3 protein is CASSQYQETQYF. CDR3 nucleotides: TGTGCCAGCAGCCAGTACCAAGAGACCCAGTACTTC.

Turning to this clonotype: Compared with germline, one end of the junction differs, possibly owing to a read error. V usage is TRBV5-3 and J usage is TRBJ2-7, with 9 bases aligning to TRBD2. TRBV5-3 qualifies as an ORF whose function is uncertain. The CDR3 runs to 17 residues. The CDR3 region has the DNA TGTGCCAGCAGCTTTAGGATCAGCGGGGGGATGACCTACGAGCAGTACTTC. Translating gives CASSFRISGGMTYEQYF.

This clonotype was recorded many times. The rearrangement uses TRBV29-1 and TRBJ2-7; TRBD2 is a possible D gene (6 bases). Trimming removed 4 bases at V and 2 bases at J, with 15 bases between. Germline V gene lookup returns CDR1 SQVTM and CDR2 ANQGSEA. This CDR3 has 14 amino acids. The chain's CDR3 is CSVVAADLTYEQYF. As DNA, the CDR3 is TGCAGCGTTGTAGCGGCAGACCTAACCTACGAGCAGTACTTC.

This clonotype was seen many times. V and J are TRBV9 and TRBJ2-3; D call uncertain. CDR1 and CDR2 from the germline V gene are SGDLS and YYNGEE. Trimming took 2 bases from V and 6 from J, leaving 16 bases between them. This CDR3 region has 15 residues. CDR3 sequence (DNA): TGTGCCAGCAGCGTCGGATCCTGGGCGGATGATACGCAGTATTTT. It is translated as CASSVGSWADDTQYF.

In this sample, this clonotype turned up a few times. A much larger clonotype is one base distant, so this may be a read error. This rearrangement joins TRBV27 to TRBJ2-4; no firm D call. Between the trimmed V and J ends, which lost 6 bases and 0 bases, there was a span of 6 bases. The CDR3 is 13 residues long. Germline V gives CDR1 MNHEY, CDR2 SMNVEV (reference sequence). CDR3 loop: CASSILAKNIQYF. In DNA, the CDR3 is TGTGCCAGCAGCATTCTAGCCAAAAACATTCAGTACTTC.